The clone carrying this TCR beta chain was observed a handful of times. Its specificity is unknown. Recent vaccinations or acute infections were absent in the healthy HIV-negative adult donors. Those who donated, Caucasian adults without exception, all lived in Nashville, Tennessee. Researchers partitioned CD4+ cells into CD45RA+ naive and CD45RA-negative memory subsets. The data originate from a study of shared clonotypes between healthy human individuals. Overall study results and limits: It was the few donors that limited the genetic and exposure-history diversity represented.

The method was immunoSEQ multiplex PCR; TCRdb's version includes in-frame clones alone and lacks a portion of them. The top ten hold roughly 0.82% of the sample, which has about 1.1 million clones, approximately 77% seen once. Germline loops: CDR1 SGHDN, CDR2 FVKESK. The CDR3 runs 16 residues. V lost 5 bases, J lost 1 base, and 17 bases lay in between. The specimen sequenced was memory CD4+ T cells from PBMCs. The subset was: CD45RA-negative fraction. The chain links TRBV14 to TRBJ2-5; tentative D call: TRBD1 (5 bases). This receptor was taken from a young man in good health. Some clones in this sample may be carry-over from other donors' samples. In DNA form, the CDR3 reads TGTGCCAGCAGCTACAGATTGGGGCTGAGCCAAGAGACCCAGTACTTC. This encodes CASSYRLGLSQETQYF. Full variable domain (rest looked up from reference TRBV14 and TRBJ2-5): EAGVTQFPSHSVIEKGQTVTLRCDPISGHDNLYWYRRVMGKEIKFLLHFVKESKQDESGMPNNRFLAERTGGTYSTLKVQPAELEDSGVYFCASSYRLGLSQETQYFGPGTRLLVL.